The sequence of this T cell receptor (beta chain) was determined in a study of regulatory T cells in long-lasting Graves disease (dated by TCRdb to the early 2020s). Study-level background: Antithyroid drugs had been taken for less than 3 months by newly diagnosed Graves' disease patients. The study was registered as a clinical trial and conducted in China. Persistent Graves' disease patients were compared with newly diagnosed Graves' disease patients by peripheral blood TCR sequencing and RNA sequencing. TCR sequencing covered 13 persistent and roughly 20 newly diagnosed Graves' disease patients, 33 samples in total. What the study reported, not specific to this receptor: Sequencing and analysis were limited to the TCR beta chain. Compared with newly diagnosed patients, persistent Graves' disease patients had lower TCR Shannon entropy and fewer highly expanded clones, which suggests clonal expansion. The authors acknowledged the small sample size as a limitation that may reduce accuracy. The study examined only peripheral blood because the primary lesion, thyroid tissue, could not be accessed. Persistent disease showed preferential use of TRBV28, TRBJ1-2 and TRBJ2-5, whereas newly diagnosed disease favored TRBV20-1 and TRBJ2-1. Persistent patients shared more public clonotypes among themselves (approximately 2,500) than newly diagnosed patients did (over 950).

Read against the paper, the sample's time point label means: newly diagnosed GD, antithyroid drugs for less than 3 months. RNA was extracted from PBMCs in TRIzol for both TCR sequencing and RNA sequencing. Graves' disease was diagnosed according to American Thyroid Association guidelines. Patients were recruited from an endocrinology department in Xi'an, China. From each patient, around 9 milliliters of peripheral blood was collected into an EDTA anticoagulant tube. PBMCs were isolated by Ficoll Paque Plus density gradient separation without further T cell sorting. An Agilent 2100 Bioanalyzer and agarose gel were used to assess RNA quality, and a NanoDrop 2000 was used to measure RNA concentration. Regarding this clonotype: Its antigen target is currently unknown. One base away there is no much larger clone; base qualities are not given.

Library creation used multiplex PCR. Sequencing was carried out with an Illumina HiSeq 4000. TCR beta libraries were built with iRepertoire HTBI primers and Arm-PCR amplification of CDR3 regions. Gel purification was performed on PCR products prior to sequencing. The study's own analysis went as follows. Gene usage analysis of CDR3 amino acid clonotypes used the 50 to 70 TRBV and about 13 TRBJ segments found across samples. COPE and FqMerger were used to merge filtered high-quality paired reads into contigs. Contigs were aligned with BLAST to IMGT TRBV, TRBD and TRBJ reference genes, and CDR3 was defined per IMGT. Any clonotype with a frequency above 0.1% was classified as a highly expanded clone. Shannon entropy served as the measure of repertoire diversity, while the Gini coefficient captured V-J evenness. A clonotype was considered public if more than one individual shared it. TCRdb reprocessing: public reads trimmed at Q25 with fastp, clones called with MiXCR, in-frame beta chains kept. Each entry is one CDR3 protein sequence, shown with its most common DNA and genes. The V and J calls come from TCRdb's annotation, not from the publication. Here the sample has 400,000 to 500,000 distinct CDR3 sequences; about 17% occur a single time. About 23% of the sample goes to the ten largest clones.

V and J lose 1 base and 4 bases, and a span of 21 bases separates them. Measured from the cysteine to the phenylalanine, the CDR3 is 17 residues long. CDR3 DNA is the only sequence kept; it has 51 bases, read in frame from the first base. According to the germline V gene, CDR1 reads SGHRS and CDR2 reads YFSETQ. These data were likewise used in another study, on T cells in Graves' hyperthyroidism and ophthalmopathy. In that second paper, the authors write: A patient counted as having stable Graves' hyperthyroidism if no progression to ophthalmopathy occurred over 18 months of follow-up. Hyperthyroidism patients were aged 18 to 65 years and newly diagnosed, with disease duration of less than 2 months. Patients with uncontrolled infections, other autoimmune diseases, pregnancy or lactation were excluded. Diagnoses relied on clinical symptoms, serum thyroxine and TRAb, thyroid ultrasound and orbital computed tomography. For the first round of RT-PCR on the TCR CDR3, the HTBI primer set was used together with the Qiagen OneStep RT-PCR kit. Most expanded thyroid clonotypes (frequency above 0.001) were also detected in blood, a finding suggesting that blood repertoires may reflect thyroid immune responses. In cross-validation, a model built on a 13 V-J signature told ophthalmopathy apart from stable hyperthyroidism with 87.88% sensitivity and about 81% specificity, and in testing the same model reached 80%/75%. In validation, progression to ophthalmopathy was predicted by the model with around 71% sensitivity and 72% to 80% specificity, a median of about 6.8 months before onset. A discovery cohort of approximately 100 patients, about 44 with Graves' ophthalmopathy and 55 to 65 with stable Graves' hyperthyroidism, was used to find distinguishing TCR V-J signatures. Whether ophthalmopathy could be predicted prospectively was tested in an independent validation cohort made up of fewer than 20 hyperthyroidism patients plus 17 patients who later progressed to ophthalmopathy. The 100 or so discovery patients were randomly split 7:3 into training and test sets. In addition, the study compared T-cell repertoires in thyroid tissue and in blood from several Graves' hyperthyroidism patients. Once sampling was done, hyperthyroidism patients were given methimazole at a starting dose of 30 mg daily, whereas ophthalmopathy patients were given high-dose intravenous methylprednisolone. A second multiplex PCR round built the libraries, followed by size selection and purification. Libraries were sequenced paired-end with 100 bp reads on an Illumina HiSeq2000. SOAPnuke was used to process the raw data, throwing out any read that contained adapters or uncalled bases, had a mean Phred below 15, or lacked an exact constant-primer or identifier match. COPE v1.2.5 was used to merge high-quality paired reads, and clonotypes were defined as unique nucleotide sequences. Clonotypes were aligned to IMGT TRBV, TRBD and TRBJ reference segments using MiTCR v1.1. Analysis was restricted to V-J combinations with a frequency above 0.0001, which covered 98% to 99.2% of repertoires. A TCS score was defined as the ratio between F50 (clonal expansion) and ExV (chaos), using BLOSUM62-based TCRdist between CDR3 peptides within each V-J. Welch's t-statistics and random forest reduced roughly 500 V-J features to 10 to 15, which were used in a naive Bayes classifier (R e1071). No statistical method was used to fix the sample size in advance, and group allocation was not hidden from the investigators. The paper reports TCR Vbeta CDR3 sequencing of 130 to 150 peripheral blood samples: some 44 ophthalmopathy, 75 to 80 hyperthyroidism and roughly 17 progressor patients.

The V and J genes are TRBV5-1 and TRBJ2-7, with the D gene possibly TRBD1 or TRBD2, each one fitting 6 bases. The TCR originated in a woman between 18 and 29 years old with Graves disease. Donor details come from another sample of the same person, matched by shared clones. Here the sequenced sample was peripheral blood mononuclear cells (PBMCs), taken at new diagnosis, from a patient treated with antithyroid drugs. The sequenced DNA: TGCGCCAGCAGCTTGTGGGCTGCCGGAGGGGGAGCATACGAGCAGTACTTC. Its translation is CASSLWAAGGGAYEQYF.